This TCR beta chain was found in a study of CD8 T cells in Susac syndrome. Roughly 0.45 to 1 ug RNA was reverse transcribed with random hexamers. TCRdb reanalysed the immunoSEQ multiplex PCR reads using MiXCR and keeps one entry per CDR3 protein. The sample yields some 110,000 distinct CDR3 sequences, over 85% seen once. From germline, CDR1 is MNHEY and CDR2 SVGAGI. The CDR3 covers 15 residues. Trimming shortened V by 4 bases and J by 2 bases, and 14 bases separated the two germline ends. This chain uses TRBV6-5 with TRBJ2-5; either TRBD1 or TRBD2 may supply D (5 bases each). This clonotype was sampled from a human donor in good health. The sample was CD4+ T cells from PBMCs. Here the CDR3 DNA reads TGTGCCAGCAGTTCAAGAGGGGTACTACAAGAGACCCAGTACTTC. As protein: CASSSRGVLQETQYF.